This TCR beta chain was recorded in a study of cytomegalovirus exposure and HLA in healthy donors. Across the whole study: The roughly 110 validation repertoires were reported in a later analysis to have been generated on the same platform as the approximately 700 first-cohort repertoires. Study findings and constraints: Cytomegalovirus status was reportedly diagnosed by the classifier with high specificity and sensitivity.

Points on this clone: Its target is unknown.

Clones were sequenced by immunoSEQ multiplex PCR, and TCRdb holds only the in-frame ones, with some missing. Altogether 200,000 to 300,000 clones are present, 86% being singletons, with the ten largest covering around 1.2%. The donors were part of the approximately 120-subject validation cohort, which stood apart from the 666-subject first cohort. Sequencing used PBMCs. The sequence was obtained from a woman aged 30 to 39 in good health and CMV-seropositive.

As DNA, the CDR3 is TGTGCCAGTAGGGCACAGGCGGGAGGAGCGGTCTATGAGCAGTTCTTC. Residues: CASRAQAGGAVYEQFF. This chain connects TRBV19 to TRBJ2-1; 8 bases align to TRBD2. The CDR3 consists of 16 residues. The junction had 15 bases not matched to a gene; V was cut back by 6 bases and J by 8 bases. Germline values: CDR1 LNHDA, CDR2 SQIVND (reference sequence).